The present TCR beta chain was sequenced within a study of neurological immune-mediated disorders. Study summary: The study included approximately 34 multiple sclerosis patients, some 31 relapsing-remitting and 3 secondary progressive. Study-wide results and caveats: HTLV-1-associated myelopathy had the most TCR clonal expansion, while multiple sclerosis had the least, a level that fell below healthy controls. A possible signature was seen in one related-CDR3 cluster, into which phylogenetic grouping placed the repertoires of 18 of 34 multiple sclerosis patients.

The unsorted libraries were generated from a total of 2 million PBMCs, which had been stored in RNAlater at -80 C. This clonotype showed up many times. The antigen remains unidentified. TCRdb re-analysed the 5' RACE reads in MiXCR, keeping a single row per CDR3 protein. The repertoire holds about 46,000 distinct CDR3 sequences, with under 2% as singletons. This sequence was found in a woman between 35 and 50 years old with multiple sclerosis. What was sequenced was PBMCs.

The CDR3 nucleotides read TGTGCCAGCCTAAACGATAGCTCCTACGAGCAGTACTTC. Its translation is CASLNDSSYEQYF. V is TRBV18 and J is TRBJ2-7, with D uncertain. This CDR3 comprises 13 residues. Trimming took off 8 bases at V and 0 bases at J, with 11 bases between the two ends. The germline V gene has CDR1 KGHSH and CDR2 LQKENI. Using reference TRBV18 and TRBJ2-7 for the parts outside the CDR3, the full variable domain is NAGVMQNPRHLVRRRGQEARLRCSPMKGHSHVYWYRQLPEEGLKFMVYLQKENIIDESGMPKERFSAEFPKEGPSILRIQQVVRGDSAAYFCASLNDSSYEQYFGPGTRLTVT.